This T cell receptor beta chain came from a study of cytomegalovirus exposure and HLA in healthy donors. Study observations and caveats: Earlier analysis looked at TCR beta V segments, and most were productive about 90% or about 30% of the time. Sequencing depth across donors, presence/absence analyses assumed, was roughly uniform. No immune exposure information besides CMV serostatus was available.

PCR amplification relied on 60 Vbeta primers (plus 13 Jbeta primers). TCRdb keeps only in-frame clones here, not all; method: immunoSEQ multiplex PCR. The sample holds roughly 130,000 clones, around four fifths seen once. Germline V lookup: CDR1 SNHLY, CDR2 FYNNEI. Trimming at V came to 5 bases and at J to 0 bases, leaving 3 bases not matched to a gene. This CDR3 is built from 15 residues. As to this clone: Its antigen is undetermined.

The sequence came from a male donor in good health and CMV-seropositive. The chain is built from TRBV2 and TRBJ2-2, with 7 bases lining up with TRBD1. The sequenced material came from PBMCs. This chain's CDR3 is CASSYDRANTGELFF. The CDR3 coding sequence is TGTGCCAGCAGTTATGACAGGGCGAACACCGGGGAGCTGTTTTTT. The variable domain in full, completed from reference TRBV2 and TRBJ2-2, reads EPEVTQTPSHQVTQMGQEVILRCVPISNHLYFYWYRQILGQKVEFLVSFYNNEISEKSEIFDDQFSVERPDGSNFTLKIRSTKLEDSAMYFCASSYDRANTGELFFGEGSRLTVL.